This paragraph covers one TCR beta chain sequence. Its antigen is still unknown. Per the germline V gene, CDR1 is DFQATT and CDR2 is SNEGSKA (reference sequence). Trimming cost V 5 bases and J 3 bases; bases outside gene matches: 6. This CDR3 comprises 13 residues. The sample is drawn from a study of response to subunit inactivated influenza vaccine. Study-level points and caveats: The study's authors posited that every seasonal influenza vaccination enlists few new T cells.

TCRdb re-called the RT-PCR reads through MiXCR, storing one row per CDR3 protein. This sample has 500,000 to 650,000 distinct CDR3 sequences, with around 8% found just once. The TCR comes from a man aged 50-75 years who received an inactivated influenza vaccine. The source material was PBMCs from blood, sampled about 23 months after vaccination. This rearrangement joins TRBV20-1 to TRBJ2-5; 7 bases match TRBD2. Here the CDR3 reads CSARGSGKETQYF. For the CDR3, the DNA is TGCAGTGCTCGAGGAAGCGGGAAAGAGACCCAGTACTTC.